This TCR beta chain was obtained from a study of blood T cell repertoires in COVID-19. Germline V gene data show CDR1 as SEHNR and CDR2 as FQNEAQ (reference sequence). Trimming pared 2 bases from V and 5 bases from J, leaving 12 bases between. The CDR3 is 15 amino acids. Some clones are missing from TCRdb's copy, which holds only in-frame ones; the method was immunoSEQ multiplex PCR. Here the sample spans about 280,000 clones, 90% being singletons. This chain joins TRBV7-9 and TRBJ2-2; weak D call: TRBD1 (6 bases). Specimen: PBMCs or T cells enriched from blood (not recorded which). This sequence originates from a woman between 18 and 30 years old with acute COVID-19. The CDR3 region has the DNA TGTGCCAGCAGCTTACAGGGGAAGATAACCGGGGAGCTGTTTTTT. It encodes CASSLQGKITGELFF. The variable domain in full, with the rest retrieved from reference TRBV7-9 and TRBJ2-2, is DTGVSQNPRHKITKRGQNVTFRCDPISEHNRLYWYRQTLGQGPEFLTYFQNEAQLEKSRLLSDRFSAERPKGSFSTLEIQRTEQGDSAMYLCASSLQGKITGELFFGEGSRLTVL.